One and the same sample provided the 23 T cell receptor beta chains below, sequenced in a study of blood T cell repertoires in COVID-19. Generated by immunoSEQ multiplex PCR, the TCRdb table keeps only in-frame clones and is missing some. This table has some 200,000 clones, 70% to 90% appearing once. Sequences were obtained from peripheral blood. The receptors were gathered from a man aged 50-60 years with COVID-19, enrolled during active disease.

The chain is built from TRBV2 and TRBJ1-5; TRBD1 matches at 7 bases. The CDR3 has 13 residues. Germline V gives CDR1 SNHLY, CDR2 FYNNEI. Losses at the gene ends were 4 bases for V and 6 bases for J; bases not matched to a gene: 3. This CDR3 reads CASSGQGGQPQHF. In DNA form, the CDR3 reads TGTGCCAGCAGTGGACAGGGAGGTCAGCCCCAGCATTTT.

The chain's CDR3 is CASSLTRDEQYF. Written as DNA, the CDR3 is TGCGCCAGCAGCCTTACTAGAGACGAGCAGTACTTC. The rearrangement uses TRBV10-2 and TRBJ2-7; tentative D call: TRBD2 (5 bases). Germline V gives CDR1 WSHSY, CDR2 SAAADI. The CDR3 has 12 amino acids. Trimming stripped 6 bases from V and 5 bases from J, with 11 bases between.

Comments on this clone: Other DNA sequences in the same sample also yield this CDR3. The rearrangement links TRBV7-6 to TRBJ2-5; 8 positions match TRBD2. This CDR3 spans 15 amino acids. After removal of 2 bases from V and 1 base from J, the junction contained 3 bases not matched to a gene. The germline V gene has CDR1 SGHVS and CDR2 FNYEAQ. CDR3 nucleotides: TGTGCCAGCAGCTTATTGGCGGGGGGCCAAGAGACCCAGTACTTC. Its protein product is CASSLLAGGQETQYF. The full variable domain, completed using reference TRBV7-6 and TRBJ2-5, is GAGVSQSPRYKVTKRGQDVALRCDPISGHVSLYWYRQALGQGPEFLTYFNYEAQQDKSGLPNDRFSAERPEGSISTLTIQRTEQRDSAMYRCASSLLAGGQETQYFGPGTRLLVL.

The genes are TRBV12-2 and TRBJ2-1; TRBD2, the table's D call, was not compared with the DNA. TRBV12-2 is a known pseudogene. The CDR3 spans 21 residues. The CDR3 loop reads CASRLVSRTVAGHSSYNEQFF. DNA for the CDR3: TGTGCAAGTCGCTTAGTTAGCCGTACGGTAGCGGGACATAGCTCCTACAATGAGCAGTTCTTC.

The V and J genes are TRBV10-3 and TRBJ2-5; D not certain. Looked up from germline, CDR1 is ENHRY and CDR2 is SYGVKD. The CDR3 consists of 14 residues. Between the trimmed V and J ends, which lost 6 bases and 4 bases, there was a span of 15 bases. CDR3 sequence (DNA): TGTGCCATCAGCAACGCGGCCTACGGAGAGACCCAGTACTTC. Its translation: CAISNAAYGETQYF.

This chain joins TRBV5-4 and TRBJ2-5; 16 bases agree with TRBD2. Germline loops: CDR1 SGHNT, CDR2 YYREEE (reference sequence). Losses at the gene ends were 4 bases for V and 4 bases for J; bases not matched to a gene: 4. There are 16 residues in the CDR3. CDR3 sequence: CASSQGTSGGGETQYF. The DNA for the CDR3 is TGTGCCAGCAGCCAGGGGACTAGCGGGGGGGGAGAGACCCAGTACTTC.

This clone was observed a few times. This chain joins TRBV7-9 and TRBJ1-6; D unclear. V lost 4 bases and J lost 10, with 14 bases in between. CDR3 length: 14 amino acids. The germline V gene encodes CDR1 SEHNR and CDR2 FQNEAQ (reference sequence). This chain's CDR3 is CASSSIPAGSPLHF. Written as DNA, the CDR3 is TGTGCCAGCAGCTCCATCCCGGCGGGCTCACCCCTCCACTTT. Complete variable domain (other parts from reference TRBV7-9 and TRBJ1-6): DTGVSQNPRHKITKRGQNVTFRCDPISEHNRLYWYRQTLGQGPEFLTYFQNEAQLEKSRLLSDRFSAERPKGSFSTLEIQRTEQGDSAMYLCASSSIPAGSPLHFGNGTRLTVT.

This chain connects TRBV28 to TRBJ2-7; TRBD1 agrees at 11 bases. The CDR3 runs to 16 residues. J lost 1 base, V lost 7 bases, and 9 bases had no gene match. The germline V gene has CDR1 MDHEN and CDR2 SYDVKM. Here the CDR3 reads CASKTIGTGGSYEQYF. The CDR3 DNA sequence: TGTGCCAGCAAAACCATCGGGACAGGGGGTTCCTACGAGCAGTACTTC.

Note on this clone: Other DNA sequences in this sample translate to the same CDR3. This rearrangement joins TRBV11-2 to TRBJ2-1; D gene unclear. Germline lookup yields CDR1 SGHAT and CDR2 FQNNGV. CDR3 length: 15 residues. Trimming left V 0 bases short and J 2 bases short, with 8 bases between. Here the CDR3 DNA reads TGTGCCAGCAGCTTAGATCTTGGGCCCTACAATGAGCAGTTCTTC. Its translation: CASSLDLGPYNEQFF. Filled out from reference TRBV11-2 and TRBJ2-1, the complete variable domain reads EAGVAQSPRYKIIEKRQSVAFWCNPISGHATLYWYQQILGQGPKLLIQFQNNGVVDDSQLPKDRFSAERLKGVDSTLKIQPAKLEDSAVYLCASSLDLGPYNEQFFGPGTRLTVL.

The CDR3 is CASSPPTVSETQYF. The CDR3 DNA sequence: TGTGCCAGCTCACCTCCGACAGTATCAGAGACCCAGTACTTC. The V call is TRBV18, the J call TRBJ2-5; perhaps TRBD1 as D (5 bases). The germline V gene encodes CDR1 KGHSH and CDR2 LQKENI. Trimming cost V 3 bases and J 4 bases, with 12 bases left between them. This CDR3 region has 14 residues.

The chain combines TRBV7-9 with TRBJ2-2, with D maybe TRBD2 (7 bases). Germline V gives CDR1 SEHNR, CDR2 FQNEAQ (reference sequence). V was clipped by 4 bases and J by 4 bases, with 16 bases between them. The CDR3 sequence is 16 residues long. This CDR3 is CASSSTRAGATGELFF. The CDR3 bases are TGTGCCAGCAGCTCTACCCGGGCGGGGGCCACCGGGGAGCTGTTTTTT.

This clone was recorded a few times. The chain joins TRBV19 to TRBJ1-5; TRBD1 matches at 7 bases. Germline CDR1 reads LNHDA; CDR2 reads SQIVND (reference sequence). V lost 6 bases and J lost 7; bases outside the gene matches: 3. CDR3 size: 12 residues. The DNA for the CDR3 is TGTGCCAGTAGGACAGGGAGGCAGCCCCAGCATTTT. Amino acid sequence: CASRTGRQPQHF.

The chain links TRBV9 to TRBJ2-1; a weak D match, TRBD1 (6 bases). This CDR3 is 19 amino acids long. Trimming left V 0 bases short and J 0 bases short, with 19 bases between. Germline V CDR1 and CDR2: SGDLS, YYNGEE. The DNA of the CDR3 is TGTGCCAGCAGCGTAGGGCCTGGAACAGGGTTAAGCTCCTACAATGAGCAGTTCTTC. Amino acids: CASSVGPGTGLSSYNEQFF.

Concerning this clone itself: Other DNA sequences in the same sample also yield this CDR3. V is TRBV7-2 and J is TRBJ2-3, with a tentative D call TRBD2 (5 bases). Germline V gene sequence: CDR1 SGHTA, CDR2 FQGNSA. The CDR3 sequence is 15 residues long. Trimming took off 5 bases at V and 4 bases at J, with 16 bases between the two ends. CDR3 bases: TGTGCCAGCAGCCTAGGTCTAGCTGGCTCAGATACGCAGTATTTT. Translating gives CASSLGLAGSDTQYF.

CDR3: CATSDPGLAGGEQFF. The DNA for the CDR3 is TGTGCCACCAGTGATCCAGGACTAGCGGGAGGCGAGCAGTTCTTC. This chain links TRBV24-1 with TRBJ2-1; 14 bases map to TRBD2. Trimming took 3 bases from V and 10 from J; bases not matched to a gene: 4. Per germline, CDR1 KGHDR and CDR2 SFDVKD. There are 15 residues in the CDR3.

The chain couples TRBV10-2 to TRBJ2-1; a weak D match, TRBD1 (6 bases). Trimming cost V 6 bases and J 4 bases, with 7 bases left between them. The CDR3 covers 12 residues. Germline CDR1 reads WSHSY; CDR2 reads SAAADI. The CDR3 loop reads CASRGQYNEQFF. CDR3 nucleotide sequence: TGCGCCAGCAGAGGACAGTACAATGAGCAGTTCTTC.

This chain connects TRBV10-3 to TRBJ2-5; the match to TRBD1 covers 8 bases. Germline CDR1 is ENHRY and CDR2 is SYGVKD. The CDR3 has 15 amino acids. V dropped 6 bases and J dropped 10; count of bases not matched to a gene: 16. CDR3 residues: CAIRGQAAGGGGQYF. CDR3 coding DNA: TGTGCCATCAGGGGACAGGCAGCTGGTGGGGGAGGCCAGTACTTC.

This clone has just a few counts. The chain employs TRBV27 and TRBJ1-5; 11 bases line up with TRBD1. V dropped 5 bases and J dropped 7; count of bases not matched to a gene: 4. This CDR3 is built from 14 residues. CDR1 is MNHEY and CDR2 is SMNVEV in the germline V gene (reference sequence). CDR3 protein: CASSGTGGLQPQHF. The CDR3 coding sequence is TGTGCCAGCAGTGGGACAGGGGGATTGCAGCCCCAGCATTTT.

The chain has TRBV19 and TRBJ2-6; 8 bases align to TRBD2. Germline CDR1 reads LNHDA; CDR2 reads SQIVND (reference sequence). CDR3 length: 15 residues. The J segment lost 0 bases and the V segment lost 7 bases, leaving 2 bases of the junction unmatched. In DNA form, the CDR3 reads TGTGCCAGTACGGGGGGGTCCTCTGGGGCCAACGTCCTGACTTTC. Protein product: CASTGGSSGANVLTF.

The chain carries TRBV10-3 and TRBJ2-7, with 10 bases identical to TRBD2. The CDR3 has 13 residues. CDR1 and CDR2 (germline): ENHRY, SYGVKD. Losses at the gene ends were 11 bases for V and 4 bases for J; bases not matched to a gene: 8. CDR3 sequence reads: CASKGTSDYEQYF. The CDR3 DNA reads TGTGCCTCGAAGGGGACTAGCGATTACGAGCAGTACTTC.

The rearrangement joins TRBV18 to TRBJ1-1; possible D gene TRBD1, 6 bases. The CDR3 loop spans 13 amino acids. Deletions cut 5 bases from V and 1 base from J, with 8 bases between. Per the germline V gene, CDR1 is KGHSH and CDR2 is LQKENI. The DNA for the CDR3 is TGTGCCAGCTCATCAGGGGAGAACACTGAAGCTTTCTTT. Amino acids: CASSSGENTEAFF.

The chain joins TRBV28 to TRBJ1-2; D gene unclear. The CDR3 length is 11 residues. CDR1 is MDHEN, CDR2 SYDVKM, per germline. V was pared by 2 bases and J by 5 bases, with 3 bases between. The CDR3 nucleotides are TGTGCCAGCAGTTTAGAGTATGGCTACACCTTC. It codes for CASSLEYGYTF.

This chain joins TRBV4-2 and TRBJ2-5, with TRBD1 identical over 8 bases. V shed 1 base, J shed 2 bases, and the junction held 0 bases outside the gene matches. Per germline, CDR1 LGHNA and CDR2 YNFKEQ. The CDR3 extends over 14 amino acids. In nucleotides, the CDR3 is TGTGCCAGCAGCCAAGGGACAGGGCAAGAGACCCAGTACTTC. Protein product: CASSQGTGQETQYF.